This TCR beta chain stems from a study of spatial heterogeneity in lung cancer. Specified time point: sample taken at primary tumor resection. Each CDR3 protein gets one entry after TCRdb re-called the 5' RACE reads with MiXCR. In the table there are around 92,000 distinct CDR3 sequences, less than 15% of which are singletons. Per the germline V gene, CDR1 is LGHNA and CDR2 is YNFKEQ. CDR3 length: 14 residues. The V gene lost 1 base and the J gene lost 5 bases, with 9 bases spanning the gap. The sample here was PBMCs, taken at surgery. This receptor was taken from a male donor with early-stage non-small cell lung cancer. This chain joins TRBV4-2 and TRBJ1-5, with D unclear. The CDR3 DNA reads as TGTGCCAGCAGCCAAGTCGACTCTCATCAGCCCCAGCATTTT. This translates into CASSQVDSHQPQHF.